The 18 T cell receptor beta chains in this list originate from one sample, sequenced in a study of shared clonotypes between healthy human individuals. Using immunoSEQ multiplex PCR, the repertoire was profiled, and TCRdb retains in-frame clones only, with some absent. Altogether about 2.4 million clones are present, 85% to 95% being singletons, with the ten largest covering 0.14%. The sample taken for sequencing was naive CD4+ T cells sorted from blood. Subset noted: CD45RA+ positively selected. Receptors originate from a man younger than 30 in good health.

The V call is TRBV7-3, the J call TRBJ2-1, with a possible D match to TRBD1 (6 bases). Germline values: CDR1 SGHTA, CDR2 FQGTGA. Trimming removed 0 bases at V and 4 bases at J, with 10 bases between. The CDR3 spans 15 residues. CDR3 protein: CASSLTSQGYNEQFF. Written as DNA, the CDR3 is TGTGCCAGCAGCTTAACTAGTCAGGGGTACAATGAGCAGTTCTTC.

CDR3 in amino acids: CASSWALAGSTDTQYF. The CDR3 coding sequence is TGCGCCAGCAGCTGGGCCCTAGCGGGTAGCACAGATACGCAGTATTTT. V usage is TRBV5-1 and J usage is TRBJ2-3; 8 bases line up with TRBD2. Germline values: CDR1 SGHRS, CDR2 YFSETQ. Trimming took 3 bases from V and 0 from J; bases not matched to a gene: 6. The CDR3 contains 16 residues. Full variable domain (remainder filled in from reference TRBV5-1 and TRBJ2-3): KAGVTQTPRYLIKTRGQQVTLSCSPISGHRSVSWYQQTPGQGLQFLFEYFSETQRNKGNFPGRFSGRQFSNSRSEMNVSTLELGDSALYLCASSWALAGSTDTQYFGPGTRLTVL.

V gene TRBV5-1 combines with J gene TRBJ1-1, with 9 nucleotides matching TRBD1. The V segment lost 4 bases and the J segment 8 bases; nucleotides outside the gene matches: 9. This CDR3 region has 14 residues. Germline CDR1 is SGHRS and CDR2 is YFSETQ. CDR3 nucleotide sequence: TGCGCCAGCAGCATAACCGGGACAGGGACCGAAGCTTTCTTT. This translates into CASSITGTGTEAFF.

V gene TRBV5-1 combines with J gene TRBJ1-1, with D uncertain. Trimming took 5 bases from V and 0 from J, leaving 14 bases between them. This CDR3 comprises 15 residues. CDR1 is SGHRS, CDR2 YFSETQ, per germline. As DNA, the CDR3 is TGCGCCAGCAGTCCAGAATATACCCTGAACACTGAAGCTTTCTTT. Amino acid sequence: CASSPEYTLNTEAFF.

The chain links TRBV9 to TRBJ2-3, with TRBD2 matching 7 bases. V gave up 4 bases and J gave up 0 bases; unmatched junction bases: 8. Germline CDR1 SGDLS, CDR2 YYNGEE. The CDR3 sequence is 16 residues long. CDR3 DNA: TGTGCCAGCAGCCCCCAGCTAGCGGCTAGCACAGATACGCAGTATTTT. This codes for CASSPQLAASTDTQYF.

This clone has only one observation. This chain links TRBV4-2 with TRBJ2-2; TRBD2 matches at 8 bases. Looked up from germline, CDR1 is LGHNA and CDR2 is YNFKEQ. The ends lost 2 bases at V and 0 bases at J; junction bases unmatched: 8. The CDR3 totals 18 residues. The CDR3 loop reads CASSQTAGGPANTGELFF. The CDR3 nucleotides read TGTGCCAGCAGCCAAACTGCGGGGGGCCCCGCGAACACCGGGGAGCTGTTTTTT.

The V and J genes are TRBV6-6 and TRBJ1-5; a possible D gene is TRBD1 (5 bases). Trimming left V 5 bases short and J 0 bases short, with 14 bases between. This CDR3 contains 16 residues. Germline loops: CDR1 MNHNY, CDR2 SVGAGI (reference sequence). CDR3: CASSGSSGYSNQPQHF. CDR3 in DNA: TGTGCCAGCAGTGGATCTTCAGGGTATAGCAATCAGCCCCAGCATTTT.

This clone was counted a few times. The rearrangement joins TRBV6-1 to TRBJ1-6; 7 bases are a match to TRBD1. The CDR3 has 14 residues. Germline CDR1 and CDR2: MNHNS and SASEGT. The V and J ends lost 3 bases and 8 bases, in that order; junction bases with no gene match: 4. In DNA, the CDR3 is TGTGCCAGCAGTGAGACAGGGACCCATTCACCCCTCCACTTT. Its translation: CASSETGTHSPLHF.

The chain has TRBV15 and TRBJ2-1, with 13 nucleotides matching TRBD2. Germline V lookup: CDR1 LNHNV, CDR2 YYDKDF (reference sequence). The CDR3 extends over 17 amino acids. Trimming removed 1 base from V and 2 bases from J; junction bases left unmatched: 2. The DNA for the CDR3 is TGTGCCACCAGCAGAGGACTAGCGGGAGGAGCCTACAATGAGCAGTTCTTC. It specifies CATSRGLAGGAYNEQFF.

This chain connects TRBV5-6 to TRBJ1-4; a weak D match, TRBD1 (5 bases). V was pared by 0 bases and J by 10 bases, with 13 bases between. This CDR3 is built from 14 residues. Germline values: CDR1 SGHDT, CDR2 YYEEEE. This CDR3 reads CASSLVQGVGKLFF. The DNA of the CDR3 is TGTGCCAGCAGCTTGGTTCAGGGAGTAGGAAAACTGTTTTTT.

This clone was seen once. The chain is built from TRBV5-1 and TRBJ1-3; TRBD1 aligns across 7 bases. The CDR3 spans 16 residues. The V segment lost 5 bases and the J segment 2 bases; nucleotides outside the gene matches: 10. The germline gives CDR1 SGHRS, CDR2 YFSETQ. The CDR3 protein is CASSPQSQGAGNTIYF. The CDR3, as DNA: TGCGCCAGCAGTCCCCAAAGCCAGGGGGCTGGAAACACCATATATTTT.

V usage is TRBV9 and J usage is TRBJ1-6; D possibly corresponds to TRBD1 (5 bases). V lost 3 bases to trimming and J lost 10 bases, with 17 bases between them. The CDR3 has 15 residues. Germline lookup yields CDR1 SGDLS and CDR2 YYNGEE. CDR3 region: CASSAGGVQVSPLHF. CDR3 nucleotides: TGTGCCAGCAGCGCTGGGGGGGTACAGGTGTCACCCCTCCACTTT.

The CDR3, as DNA: TGTGCCTGGAGTGCGGGGTTAGGTGAGCAGTTCTTC. Its protein product is CAWSAGLGEQFF. The J gene is TRBJ2-1, the V gene TRBV30; D perhaps matches TRBD2 (5 bases). V was pared by 1 base and J by 9 bases, with 10 bases between. CDR1 is GTSNPN and CDR2 is SVGIG in the germline V gene (reference sequence). The length of the CDR3 is 12 residues.

This clone was found a few times. The chain uses TRBV9 and TRBJ1-1; 7 nucleotides line up with TRBD1. V gave up 2 bases and J gave up 10 bases; unmatched junction bases: 8. The CDR3 consists of 13 residues. Germline V gene data show CDR1 as SGDLS and CDR2 as YYNGEE. The CDR3 DNA reads as TGTGCCAGCAGCGTGGACATGAAGGGGGCAGCTTTCTTT. As protein: CASSVDMKGAAFF.

The chain links TRBV6-5 to TRBJ2-7; weak D call: TRBD2 (6 bases). CDR3 length equals 13 residues. The germline V and J ends were trimmed by 5 bases and 4 bases, with 12 bases remaining between them. Germline V gene data show CDR1 as MNHEY and CDR2 as SVGAGI. CDR3 DNA: TGTGCCAGCAGTGGAGAGGGACTTTACGAGCAGTACTTC. Translated: CASSGEGLYEQYF.

This clone was detected only once. The V call is TRBV10-3, the J call TRBJ2-1, with 10 positions matching TRBD1. This CDR3 contains 16 residues. The V and J ends lost 6 bases and 10 bases, in that order; junction bases with no gene match: 15. CDR1 is ENHRY and CDR2 is SYGVKD in the germline V gene. Here the CDR3 reads CAISSQGTGARGEQFF. The CDR3 nucleotides read TGTGCCATCAGCTCCCAAGGGACAGGGGCCCGGGGGGAGCAGTTCTTC.

The chain employs TRBV6-5 and TRBJ1-5, with a tentative D call TRBD1 (5 bases). CDR3 length: 15 residues. Germline V gene lookup returns CDR1 MNHEY and CDR2 SVGAGI. V shed 7 bases and J shed 1 base, with 14 bases lying between them. This CDR3 is CASKPGGESNQPQHF. DNA of the CDR3: TGTGCCAGCAAACCGGGGGGGGAAAGCAATCAGCCCCAGCATTTT.

The chain couples TRBV18 to TRBJ2-2; D possibly corresponds to TRBD1 (5 bases). The germline CDR1 and CDR2 sequences are KGHSH and LQKENI. This CDR3 region has 16 residues. Deletions cut 4 bases from V and 4 bases from J, with 16 bases between. In nucleotides, the CDR3 is TGTGCCAGCTCACTCGCGCCAGGGTCGGTCACCGGGGAGCTGTTTTTT. Its protein is CASSLAPGSVTGELFF.